The rows below give T cell receptor beta chains drawn from one sample of a study of blood T cells in healthy people across ages. TCRdb called the 5' RACE reads again in MiXCR, with one record for every CDR3 protein. The sample shows roughly 2 million distinct CDR3 sequences, around half of them seen only once. The source material was blood. Every receptor here comes from a woman in her thirties or forties in good health. CDR3s leave out the opening cysteine and the closing phenylalanine or tryptophan.

j_gene,v_gene,CDR3aa
TRBJ2-1,TRBV12-3/TRBV12-4,AINRVGGDYNEQF
TRBJ2-7,TRBV9,ASSVAPEPYEQY
TRBJ2-3,TRBV27,ASSTIDRASDTQY
TRBJ2-4,TRBV5-6,ASSLATDKWGGIQY
TRBJ2-3,TRBV9,ASSVMAVRTDTQY
TRBJ1-2,TRBV29-1,SVVWDVYGYT
TRBJ1-2,TRBV11-1,ATEVNYGYT
TRBJ2-3,TRBV12-5,ASGFAPTGDPTDTQY
TRBJ2-1,TRBV29-1,SVEEPLGGAYNEQF
TRBJ1-5,TRBV20-1,SARKGASNKPQH
TRBJ2-1,TRBV4-3,ASSHNRGVRYNEQF
TRBJ1-1,TRBV6-5,ASKFPGQPNTEAF
TRBJ2-6,TRBV25-1,ASLGGTGANVLT
TRBJ2-1,TRBV6-1,ASSAGAEGNEQF
TRBJ2-1,TRBV20-1,SARAGAGNNEQF
TRBJ2-5,TRBV28,ASSPPMY
TRBJ2-1,TRBV12-5,ASGLYAGEGRYNEQF
TRBJ2-5,TRBV6-6,ASSYSGRGKETQY
TRBJ1-1,TRBV6-2/TRBV6-3,ASSYFGRGNTEAF
TRBJ2-3,TRBV27,ASSLRHLATDTQY
TRBJ2-3,TRBV29-1,SVENGGGDTDTQY
TRBJ2-1,TRBV2,ASSGRGLAEKQF
TRBJ2-3,TRBV6-2/TRBV6-3,ASSYEGVGTQY
TRBJ2-6,TRBV5-1,ASSSDGTGANVLT
TRBJ2-5,TRBV3-1,ASSQDKRGRTQETQY
TRBJ2-5,TRBV20-1,SARSAREETQY
TRBJ2-7,TRBV7-2,ASSLALNQKGAQEQY
TRBJ2-1,TRBV4-3,ASSQAYPGTSGYNEQF
TRBJ2-1,TRBV20-1,SARDIRRWQF
TRBJ1-5,TRBV20-1,SARGRQGARSNQPQH
TRBJ2-1,TRBV11-2,ASSLEGPQF
TRBJ2-5,TRBV2,ASSDSRQATETQY
TRBJ1-6,TRBV7-2,ASRPGPRGSPLH
TRBJ2-1,TRBV4-2,ASSRDRASGGIANEQF
-,TRBV9,ASSGSGTSEETQY
-,TRBV6-1,ATKRRGLQLETQY
TRBJ2-7,TRBV9,ASSAAPTTTYEQY
TRBJ2-1,TRBV15,ATSTTHVGTDANPGGYNEQF
TRBJ2-3,TRBV7-2,ASSPAVADTQY
-,TRBV5-1,ASSLGVSVETQY
TRBJ2-7,TRBV6-2/TRBV6-3,ASTAHGTVTYEQY